These 10 T cell receptor beta chains were sequenced from one sample in a study of OX40 agonist ivuxolimab in advanced cancers. Method: immunoSEQ multiplex PCR; TCRdb's copy keeps in-frame clones and lacks some. The sample lists more than 50,000 clones; about 76% were seen once. The sequencing here drew on CD4+ or CD8+ T cells sorted from blood, taken in a trial of the OX40 agonist ivuxolimab. Every receptor here comes from an adult with an advanced solid tumor such as melanoma, head and neck, liver or kidney cancer.

This chain connects TRBV10-3 to TRBJ1-4; D gene unclear. Germline CDR1 reads ENHRY; CDR2 reads SYGVKD. Trimming left V 0 bases short and J 0 bases short, with 14 bases between. CDR3 size: 18 residues. Here the CDR3 reads CAISESLGKGPTNEKLFF. Here the CDR3 DNA reads TGTGCCATCAGTGAGTCGTTAGGGAAGGGCCCAACTAATGAAAAACTGTTTTTT.

DNA for the CDR3: TGTGCCAGCAGCGTTCTTGGACAGGGGGCCGTCGGGGAGCTGTTTTTT. It codes for CASSVLGQGAVGELFF. The chain carries TRBV9 and TRBJ2-2; TRBD1 matches 11 bases. With 2 bases clipped from V and 7 bases from J, the junction kept 7 bases outside the gene matches. In germline, CDR1 is SGDLS, CDR2 YYNGEE. The CDR3 spans 16 residues.

Here the CDR3 reads CASSPGYGYTF. The CDR3 DNA sequence: TGTGCCAGCAGCCCAGGGTATGGCTACACCTTC. The J gene is TRBJ1-2, the V gene TRBV11-2, with D perhaps TRBD1 (5 bases). With 5 bases removed from V and 5 bases from J, the gap between germline ends came to 6 bases. CDR3 length: 11 residues. CDR1 and CDR2 (germline): SGHAT, FQNNGV. The variable domain in full, with the rest retrieved from reference TRBV11-2 and TRBJ1-2, is EAGVAQSPRYKIIEKRQSVAFWCNPISGHATLYWYQQILGQGPKLLIQFQNNGVVDDSQLPKDRFSAERLKGVDSTLKIQPAKLEDSAVYLCASSPGYGYTFGSGTRLTVV.

The chain has TRBV6-4 and TRBJ2-1; 16 nucleotides align to TRBD2. CDR1 and CDR2 from the germline V gene are MRHNA and SNTAGT. Losses at the gene ends were 2 bases for V and 8 bases for J; bases not matched to a gene: 6. The CDR3 sequence is 17 residues long. This CDR3 is CASSDPGLAGGPYEQFF. CDR3 nucleotides: TGTGCCAGCAGTGACCCGGGACTAGCGGGAGGGCCTTATGAGCAGTTCTTC.

V and J are TRBV7-9 and TRBJ2-6, with 7 bases aligning to TRBD2. The CDR3 length is 16 residues. Trimming removed 0 bases from V and 2 bases from J; junction bases left unmatched: 1. Germline CDR1 and CDR2: SEHNR and FQNEAQ (reference sequence). In DNA form, the CDR3 reads TGTGCCAGCAGCTTAGCGGGAGGGCCTGGGGCCAACGTCCTGACTTTC. Translated: CASSLAGGPGANVLTF.

The chain links TRBV4-1 to TRBJ2-2; D remains unclear. Germline-derived CDR1 and CDR2 are MGHRA and YSYEKL. The length of the CDR3 is 17 residues. Trimming stripped 5 bases from V and 0 bases from J, with 16 bases between. CDR3 sequence reads: CASSEMTMVANTGELFF. The CDR3 DNA reads as TGCGCCAGCAGCGAAATGACGATGGTCGCGAACACCGGGGAGCTGTTTTTT.

This chain connects TRBV6-5 to TRBJ1-1, with D possibly being TRBD1 (5 bases). V lost 2 bases, J lost 7 bases, and 20 bases lay in between. Germline values: CDR1 MNHEY, CDR2 SVGAGI. The CDR3 sequence is 16 residues long. The CDR3 bases are TGTGCCAGCAGTTACACCCCCGGGACCCGACGCTATGAAGCTTTCTTT. This translates into CASSYTPGTRRYEAFF.

This clone came up a few times. The chain is built from TRBV7-9 and TRBJ1-4; D not resolved. The CDR3 extends over 11 amino acids. Per germline, CDR1 SEHNR and CDR2 FQNEAQ (reference sequence). V was cut by 4 bases and J by 8 bases, with 5 bases left in between. The CDR3 reads CASSYMEKLFF. In DNA form, the CDR3 reads TGTGCCAGCAGCTACATGGAAAAACTGTTTTTT.

This clone has more than one count but fewer than ten. The rearrangement links TRBV4-1 to TRBJ1-4, with D hard to call. V lost 1 base and J lost 8, with 8 bases in between. Germline CDR1 is MGHRA and CDR2 is YSYEKL. The CDR3 length is 13 residues. The CDR3 region has the DNA TGCGCCAGCAGCCAAGCTACAGACGAAAAACTGTTTTTT. Translated, it gives CASSQATDEKLFF.

The CDR3 DNA reads as TGCGCCAGCAACCACGACGCCACGGGGCTGTCCTACGAGCAGTACTTC. As protein: CASNHDATGLSYEQYF. This chain connects TRBV5-1 to TRBJ2-7; D may match TRBD1 or TRBD2 (5 bases each). The germline V gene has CDR1 SGHRS and CDR2 YFSETQ. This CDR3 region has 16 residues. Trimming stripped 6 bases from V and 1 base from J, with 20 bases between.